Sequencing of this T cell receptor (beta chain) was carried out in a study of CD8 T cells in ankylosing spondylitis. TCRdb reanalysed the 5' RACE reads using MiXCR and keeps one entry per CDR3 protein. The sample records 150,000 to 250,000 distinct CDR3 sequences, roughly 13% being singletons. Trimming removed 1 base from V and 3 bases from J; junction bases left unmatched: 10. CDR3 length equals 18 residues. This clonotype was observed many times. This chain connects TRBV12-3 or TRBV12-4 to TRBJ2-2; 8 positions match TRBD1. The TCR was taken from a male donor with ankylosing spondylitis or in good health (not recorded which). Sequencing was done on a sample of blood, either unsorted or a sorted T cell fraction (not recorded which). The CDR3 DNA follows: TGTGCCAGCAGTTTAGGGGACAGGAGACTTTTTTACACCGGGGAGCTGTTTTTT. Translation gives CASSLGDRRLFYTGELFF.